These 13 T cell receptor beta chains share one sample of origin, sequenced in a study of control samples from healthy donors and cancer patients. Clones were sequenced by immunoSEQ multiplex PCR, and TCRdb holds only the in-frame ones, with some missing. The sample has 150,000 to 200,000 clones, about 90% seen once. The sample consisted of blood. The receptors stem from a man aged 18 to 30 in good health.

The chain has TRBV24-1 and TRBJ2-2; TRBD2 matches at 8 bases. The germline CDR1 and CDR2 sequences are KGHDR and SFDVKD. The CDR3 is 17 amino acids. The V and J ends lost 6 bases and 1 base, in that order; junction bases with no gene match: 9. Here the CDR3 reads CATSSGGGIKNTGELFF. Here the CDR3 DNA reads TGTGCCACCAGTTCTGGCGGGGGGATAAAGAACACCGGGGAGCTGTTTTTT.

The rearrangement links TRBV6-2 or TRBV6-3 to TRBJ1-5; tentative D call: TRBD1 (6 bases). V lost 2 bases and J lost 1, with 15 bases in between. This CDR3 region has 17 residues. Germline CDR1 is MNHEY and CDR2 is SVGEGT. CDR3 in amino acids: CASSYDRGGKSNQPQHF. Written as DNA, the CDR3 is TGTGCCAGCAGTTACGATAGGGGGGGAAAGAGCAATCAGCCCCAGCATTTT.

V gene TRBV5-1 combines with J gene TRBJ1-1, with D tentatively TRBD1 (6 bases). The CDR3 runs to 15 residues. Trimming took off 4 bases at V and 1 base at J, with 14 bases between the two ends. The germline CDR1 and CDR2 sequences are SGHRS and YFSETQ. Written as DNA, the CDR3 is TGCGCCAGCAGCCCGAAACAGGGAGGGAACACTGAAGCTTTCTTT. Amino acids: CASSPKQGGNTEAFF.

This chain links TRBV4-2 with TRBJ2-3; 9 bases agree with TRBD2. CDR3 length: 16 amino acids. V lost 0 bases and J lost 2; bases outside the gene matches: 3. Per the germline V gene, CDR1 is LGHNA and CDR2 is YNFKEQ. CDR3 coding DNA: TGTGCCAGCAGCCAAGATGAGGGACTAGCCACAGATACGCAGTATTTT. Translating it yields CASSQDEGLATDTQYF.

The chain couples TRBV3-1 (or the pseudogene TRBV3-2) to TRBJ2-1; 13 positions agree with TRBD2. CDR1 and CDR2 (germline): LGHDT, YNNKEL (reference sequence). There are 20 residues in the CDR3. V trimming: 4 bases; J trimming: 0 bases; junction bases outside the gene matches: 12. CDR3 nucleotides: TGTGCCAGCAGCCGGGGGCGTTGGACTAGCGGGGGAGGCTCCTACAATGAGCAGTTCTTC. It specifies CASSRGRWTSGGGSYNEQFF.

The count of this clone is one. The DNA of the CDR3 is TGTGCCAGCAGCTTAGACTCTAGCCCGAATGAGCAGTTCTTC. Translated, it gives CASSLDSSPNEQFF. The V call is TRBV11-3, the J call TRBJ2-1, with D possibly being TRBD2 (5 bases). This CDR3 is 14 amino acids long. Trimming cost V 0 bases and J 7 bases, with 10 bases left between them. From germline, CDR1 is SGHNT and CDR2 YENEEA.

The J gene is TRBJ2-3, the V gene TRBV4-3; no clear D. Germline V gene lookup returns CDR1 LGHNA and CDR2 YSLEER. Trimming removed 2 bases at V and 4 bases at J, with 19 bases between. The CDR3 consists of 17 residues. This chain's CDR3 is CASSQNPRAYPPDTQYF. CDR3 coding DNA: TGCGCCAGCAGCCAAAACCCCCGGGCCTACCCCCCAGATACGCAGTATTTT.

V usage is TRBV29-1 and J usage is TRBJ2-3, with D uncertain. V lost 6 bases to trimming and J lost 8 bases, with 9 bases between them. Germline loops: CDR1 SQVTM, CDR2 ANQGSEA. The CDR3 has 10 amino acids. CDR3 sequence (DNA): TGCAGCGTGGCTCCGGGTACGCAGTATTTT. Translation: CSVAPGTQYF.

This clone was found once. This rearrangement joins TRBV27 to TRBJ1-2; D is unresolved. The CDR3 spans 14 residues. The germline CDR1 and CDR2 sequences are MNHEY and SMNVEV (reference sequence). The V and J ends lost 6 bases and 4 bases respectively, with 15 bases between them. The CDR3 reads CASRPLAPSYGYTF. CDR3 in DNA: TGTGCCAGCAGACCACTGGCCCCCAGCTATGGCTACACCTTC.

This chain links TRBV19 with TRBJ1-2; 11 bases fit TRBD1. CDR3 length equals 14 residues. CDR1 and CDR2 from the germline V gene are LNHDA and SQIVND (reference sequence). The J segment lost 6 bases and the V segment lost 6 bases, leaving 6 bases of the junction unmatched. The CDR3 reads CASRGTGGTNGYTF. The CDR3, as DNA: TGTGCCAGTAGGGGGACAGGGGGAACTAATGGCTACACCTTC.

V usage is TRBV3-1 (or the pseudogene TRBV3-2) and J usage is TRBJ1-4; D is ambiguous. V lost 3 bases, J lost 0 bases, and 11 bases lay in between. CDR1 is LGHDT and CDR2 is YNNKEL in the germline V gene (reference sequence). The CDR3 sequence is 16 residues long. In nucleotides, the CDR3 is TGTGCCAGCAGCCAGCCAAAAACTGCAACTAATGAAAAACTGTTTTTT. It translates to CASSQPKTATNEKLFF.

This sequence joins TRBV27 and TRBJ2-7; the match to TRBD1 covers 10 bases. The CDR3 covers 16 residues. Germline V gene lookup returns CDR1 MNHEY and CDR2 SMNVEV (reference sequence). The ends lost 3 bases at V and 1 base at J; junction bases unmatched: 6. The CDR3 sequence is CASSFPDRGGSYEQYF. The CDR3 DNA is TGTGCCAGCAGTTTCCCGGACAGGGGGGGTTCCTACGAGCAGTACTTC.

CDR3 in amino acids: CASSSTGQGAAGANVLTF. The CDR3 DNA sequence: TGTGCCAGCAGTTCGACGGGACAGGGGGCTGCAGGGGCCAACGTCCTGACTTTC. The chain employs TRBV7-2 and TRBJ2-6; 12 nucleotides agree with TRBD1. Germline V gene data show CDR1 as SGHTA and CDR2 as FQGNSA. V was pared by 6 bases and J by 4 bases, with 10 bases of the junction left unmatched. CDR3 length equals 18 residues. The variable domain in full, completed from reference TRBV7-2 and TRBJ2-6, reads GAGVSQSPSNKVTEKGKDVELRCDPISGHTALYWYRQSLGQGLEFLIYFQGNSAPDKSGLPSDRFSAERTGGSVSTLTIQRTQQEDSAVYLCASSSTGQGAAGANVLTFGAGSRLTVL.